The rows below give T cell receptor beta chains drawn from one sample of a study of Graves' ophthalmopathy and Graves' hyperthyroidism. TCRdb used MiXCR to reprocess the multiplex PCR reads, holding one entry per CDR3 protein. This table has about 420,000 distinct CDR3 sequences, around 21% appearing once. The sample taken for sequencing was peripheral blood. The receptors shown here come from a woman aged 18-29 years with stable Graves' hyperthyroidism. CDR3s leave out the opening cysteine and the closing phenylalanine or tryptophan. The order of the fields is V gene, clone size, CDR3 protein. A row's size may be missing; if present it is once, few, many or a size class.

v_call: TRBV20-1
clone_size: many
cdr3_aa: SALWAGANVLT

v_call: TRBV7-3
clone_size: many
cdr3_aa: ASSSRSGRVTKNIKY

v_call: TRBV7-9
clone_size: many
cdr3_aa: ASSHDREVDQPQH

v_call: TRBV5-1
clone_size: many
cdr3_aa: ASSSHPAQGAYTEAF

v_call: TRBV20-1
clone_size: many
cdr3_aa: SARGWRGWSGTRYEQY

v_call: TRBV7-9
clone_size: many
cdr3_aa: ASSPRRATYEQY

v_call: TRBV28
clone_size: many
cdr3_aa: ASTRWGVETQY

v_call: TRBV27
clone_size: few
cdr3_aa: ASSPGLLEQY

v_call: TRBV2
clone_size: -
cdr3_aa: ACSEQVGNTIY

v_call: TRBV7-8
clone_size: many
cdr3_aa: ASSMLGNEQY

v_call: TRBV5-5
clone_size: -
cdr3_aa: ASRPRQGLSAGTQY

v_call: TRBV6-6
clone_size: many
cdr3_aa: ASSPEGRSTDTQY

v_call: TRBV3-1
clone_size: -
cdr3_aa: ASSLRRRTTEAF